Shown below are 2 T cell receptor beta chains from a single sample sequenced in a study of blood T cell repertoires in COVID-19. TCRdb's table, derived via immunoSEQ multiplex PCR, lists solely in-frame clones and lacks some. The sample lists approximately 270,000 clones, 80% to 90% occurring once. Material: PBMCs or T cells enriched from blood (not recorded which). The receptors were sampled from a woman aged 30 to 39 who had recovered from COVID-19.

This clone was detected many times. The genes are TRBV5-1 and TRBJ1-1; 8 bases align to TRBD1. The CDR3 runs 16 residues. Germline CDR1 and CDR2: SGHRS and YFSETQ. The V and J ends lost 3 bases and 1 base, in that order; junction bases with no gene match: 8. The CDR3 is CASSSQGVRTNTEAFF. The CDR3 DNA follows: TGCGCCAGCAGCTCACAGGGGGTCCGTACGAACACTGAAGCTTTCTTT.

This sequence joins TRBV25-1 and TRBJ2-7; TRBD1 aligns across 7 bases. The CDR3 totals 16 residues. The J segment lost 3 bases and the V segment lost 3 bases, leaving 11 bases of the junction unmatched. The V gene's germline CDR1 is MGHDK and CDR2 SYGVNS. CDR3 in DNA: TGTGCCAGCAGTGAGTTATCGACAGGGTCTTTCTACGAGCAGTACTTC. Protein sequence: CASSELSTGSFYEQYF.